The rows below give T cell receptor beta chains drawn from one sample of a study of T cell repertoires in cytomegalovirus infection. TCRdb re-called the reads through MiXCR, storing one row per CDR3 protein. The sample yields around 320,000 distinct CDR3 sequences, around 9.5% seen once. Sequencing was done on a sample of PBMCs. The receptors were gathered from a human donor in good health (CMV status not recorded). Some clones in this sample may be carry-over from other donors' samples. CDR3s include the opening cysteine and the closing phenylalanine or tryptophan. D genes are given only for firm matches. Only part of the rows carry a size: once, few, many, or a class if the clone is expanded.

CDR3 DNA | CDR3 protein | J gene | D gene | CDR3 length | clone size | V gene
TGTGCCAGCAGCTTTAGACAGGGTTCCTACAATGAGCAGTTCTTC | CASSFRQGSYNEQFF | TRBJ2-1 | TRBD1 | 15 | many | TRBV7-8
TGTGCCAGCAGCTCCCGACTAGGCACAGATACGCAGTATTTT | CASSSRLGTDTQYF | TRBJ2-3 | NA | 14 | many | TRBV7-2
TGTGCCAGCACCCGGGGACTAGCGGGGCAGTATTTT | CASTRGLAGQYF | TRBJ2-3 | TRBD2 | 12 | NA | TRBV12-3/TRBV12-4
TGCAGTGCTAGAGAATGGGGTCAGAACAATCAGCCCCAGCATTTT | CSAREWGQNNQPQHF | TRBJ1-5 | NA | 15 | NA | TRBV20-1
TGTGCCAGCAGCCCCTGGCAGGGGACCGGGGAGCTGTTTTTT | CASSPWQGTGELFF | TRBJ2-2 | NA | 14 | many | TRBV7-6
TGTGCCAGCAGCCGTCCTACTAGCGGTTGTGAGCAGTACTTC | CASSRPTSGCEQYF | TRBJ2-7 | TRBD2 | 14 | NA | TRBV12-3/TRBV12-4
TGTGCCACCCTGACTGGGCGGACAGATACGCAGTATTTT | CATLTGRTDTQYF | TRBJ2-3 | NA | 13 | many | TRBV28
TGCGCCAGCAGCCAAGGGTCCTCAGGAGTAAATGAGCAGTTCTTC | CASSQGSSGVNEQFF | TRBJ2-1 | NA | 15 | few | TRBV4-1
TGTGCCAGCAGTCGGGACAGGGCTGGCTACACCTTC | CASSRDRAGYTF | TRBJ1-2 | TRBD1 | 12 | few | TRBV28
TGTGCCAGCAGCCTACGCCTCGGGGATAAGAACATTCAGTACTTC | CASSLRLGDKNIQYF | TRBJ2-4 | NA | 15 | many | TRBV11-2
TGTGCCAGCGGGAGCAATGGGGCCGGGGAGCTGTTTTTT | CASGSNGAGELFF | TRBJ2-2 | NA | 13 | few | TRBV6-2/TRBV6-3
TGTGCCAGCAGTTTACATCCCCTCACTGAAGCTTTCTTT | CASSLHPLTEAFF | TRBJ1-1 | NA | 13 | NA | TRBV27
TGTGCCAGCAGCTTTCGACCCGGGACAGGGAATTTCGGAGATACGCAGTATTTT | CASSFRPGTGNFGDTQYF | TRBJ2-3 | TRBD1 | 18 | many | TRBV7-3
TGTGCCAGCAGCTCAGCCGGACAGTTTCCTGCTAGCACAGATACGCAGTATTTT | CASSSAGQFPASTDTQYF | TRBJ2-3 | NA | 18 | NA | TRBV7-2
TGTGCCAGCAGCCGCCCGCTAGCGGGGGGGTCAGATACGCAGTATTTT | CASSRPLAGGSDTQYF | TRBJ2-3 | TRBD2 | 16 | NA | TRBV7-2
TGCGCCAGCAGTCAATCGGCCAGGGTCATCTCCTACGAGCAGTACTTC | CASSQSARVISYEQYF | TRBJ2-7 | NA | 16 | NA | TRBV23-1
TGCGCCAGCAGCCTGGCTCCAAGTAAGAACACTGAAGCTTTCTTT | CASSLAPSKNTEAFF | TRBJ1-1 | NA | 15 | few | TRBV4-3
TGTGCCAGCAGTGAATCAGACAGGGGGCGAGCCGAAAAACTGTTTTTT | CASSESDRGRAEKLFF | TRBJ1-4 | TRBD1 | 16 | NA | TRBV2
TGTGCCAGCAGCTTTGGACTAGCGGGTTCATACGAGCAGTACTTC | CASSFGLAGSYEQYF | TRBJ2-7 | TRBD2 | 15 | many | TRBV7-2
TGCGCCAGCAGCCAAGAAGGCACTAGCACAGATACGCAGTATTTT | CASSQEGTSTDTQYF | TRBJ2-3 | NA | 15 | few | TRBV4-1
TGTGCCAGCAGCTTAGGCGTGACAGGTCGGGCAGGGGCCAACGTCCTGACTTTC | CASSLGVTGRAGANVLTF | TRBJ2-6 | NA | 18 | many | TRBV7-2
TGTGCCAGCAGCCGCAGGGTAAATGAGCAGTTCTTC | CASSRRVNEQFF | TRBJ2-1 | NA | 12 | many | TRBV7-2
TGTGCCAGTACACCGGGACAGGGGTACACTGAAGCTTTCTTT | CASTPGQGYTEAFF | TRBJ1-1 | TRBD1 | 14 | NA | TRBV19
TGTGCCAGTAGCGGGGTGCGAGGTGGGGAGCAGTACTTC | CASSGVRGGEQYF | TRBJ2-7 | NA | 13 | many | TRBV19
TGTGCCAGCAGCCCCAAGAGAACAGGGGCGTCGGCCGACTACGAGCAGTACTTC | CASSPKRTGASADYEQYF | TRBJ2-7 | TRBD1 | 18 | few | TRBV7-9
TGCAGTGCTAGAGCAGCGGGAAACACCATATATTTT | CSARAAGNTIYF | TRBJ1-3 | NA | 12 | NA | TRBV20-1
TGTGCCAGCACTCCGGGCCGAAACTATGGCTACACCTTC | CASTPGRNYGYTF | TRBJ1-2 | NA | 13 | few | TRBV28
TGTGCCAGCAGGATGCCGGGAACTAAGCAGCCCCAGCATTTT | CASRMPGTKQPQHF | TRBJ1-5 | NA | 14 | few | TRBV27
TGTGCCAGCAGTTTCGCAGTGGGGGGCACAGATACGCAGTATTTT | CASSFAVGGTDTQYF | TRBJ2-3 | NA | 15 | many | TRBV12-3/TRBV12-4
TGTGCCGGGGGGCGGGAGGGCCGGTCAGATACGCAGTATTTT | CAGGREGRSDTQYF | TRBJ2-3 | TRBD2 | 14 | NA | TRBV7-9
TGTGCCAGCAGTTACGGCCGGACAGGAGGAACTGAAGCTTTCTTT | CASSYGRTGGTEAFF | TRBJ1-1 | TRBD1 | 15 | few | TRBV6-2/TRBV6-3
TGTGCCAGCACCGGGACTTCCGGGGTTGGTGAGCAGTTCTTC | CASTGTSGVGEQFF | TRBJ2-1 | NA | 14 | NA | TRBV11-2
TGTGCCAGCAGTTCCACTAGCGCACTGAACATTCAGTACTTC | CASSSTSALNIQYF | TRBJ2-4 | TRBD2 | 14 | few | TRBV6-5
TGTGCCAGCAGCTTATCCCGAGGCGGGGGGGCGGGTACGCAGTATTTT | CASSLSRGGGAGTQYF | TRBJ2-3 | TRBD2 | 16 | many | TRBV7-2
TGTGCCAGCAGGGGGGTTGACAGGCGAGGCTCCTACGAGCAGTACTTC | CASRGVDRRGSYEQYF | TRBJ2-7 | NA | 16 | few | TRBV28
TGTGCCAGCAGCCAGGACAGGGACCATGGCTACACCTTC | CASSQDRDHGYTF | TRBJ1-2 | TRBD1 | 13 | many | TRBV6-5
TGTGCCAGTAGGCCACCCTCGGATGACTATGGCTACACCTTC | CASRPPSDDYGYTF | TRBJ1-2 | NA | 14 | few | TRBV19
TGTGCCAGCAGCTTAGCTCGGGTAGCGGGAGAGACCCAGTACTTC | CASSLARVAGETQYF | TRBJ2-5 | TRBD2 | 15 | many | TRBV7-2
TGTGCCAGCAGCCCCAGTCTCTCCACCGGGGAGCTGTTTTTT | CASSPSLSTGELFF | TRBJ2-2 | NA | 14 | few | TRBV7-2
TGTGCCAGCAGCTTCGGCCCCGAAAAACTGTTTTTT | CASSFGPEKLFF | TRBJ1-4 | NA | 12 | few | TRBV3-1
TGTGCCAGCAGCCTCCCGGGACAGGAGTTCTTAAATCAGCCCCAGCATTTT | CASSLPGQEFLNQPQHF | TRBJ1-5 | TRBD1 | 17 | NA | TRBV7-3
TGTGCCAGCAGTTACTCGCCAGGGAACACCGGGGAGCTGTTTTTT | CASSYSPGNTGELFF | TRBJ2-2 | NA | 15 | NA | TRBV6-6
TGCAGCGTCCGCACACCCAACTATGGCTACACCTTC | CSVRTPNYGYTF | TRBJ1-2 | NA | 12 | many | TRBV29-1
TGTGCTAGTGGGGAATATGGCTACACCTTC | CASGEYGYTF | TRBJ1-2 | NA | 10 | many | TRBV12-5
TGTGCCAGCAGCTCCGGACATGGTAGTGAAGCTTTCTTT | CASSSGHGSEAFF | TRBJ1-1 | NA | 13 | many | TRBV7-2
TGTGCCAGCAGTTACGGGGTCAGCTCTGGAAACACCATATATTTT | CASSYGVSSGNTIYF | TRBJ1-3 | NA | 15 | many | TRBV6-6
TGTGCCAGCAGCTTAGCTAGCGGGAGTATCTACGAGCAGTACTTC | CASSLASGSIYEQYF | TRBJ2-7 | TRBD2 | 15 | few | TRBV7-6
TGTGCCAGCAGTTTTGGGCCGGGGGCAGGGGAAGAGACCCAGTACTTC | CASSFGPGAGEETQYF | TRBJ2-5 | NA | 16 | many | TRBV12-3/TRBV12-4
TGTGCCATCAGTGAGACCCGGACAGGAACCTACGAGCAGTACTTC | CAISETRTGTYEQYF | TRBJ2-7 | TRBD1 | 15 | many | TRBV10-3
TGTGCCAGCAGCTTGTCGGAGAGAGGTGGCAATCAGCCCCAGCATTTT | CASSLSERGGNQPQHF | TRBJ1-5 | NA | 16 | many | TRBV7-9
TGTGCCAGCAGCTTACTAGCCGAGAGCGGAATGAGGCAGTTCTTC | CASSLLAESGMRQFF | TRBJ2-1 | NA | 15 | many | TRBV7-2